This T cell receptor (beta chain) was identified in a study of T cell repertoires in cytomegalovirus infection. Study-level background: Matching HLA type, along with CMV infection, was indicated by public TCR beta signatures. General study points: The study found HLA-C-restricted CMV-specific TCR beta clonotypes dominating the ex vivo response.

About this clonotype itself: Its antigen is currently unknown.

TCRdb used MiXCR to reprocess the reads, holding one entry per CDR3 protein. The sample holds some 500,000 distinct CDR3 sequences, over 35% seen once. The CDR3 sequence is 13 residues long. Trimming removed 9 bases at V and 5 bases at J, with 14 bases between. Germline CDR1 and CDR2: LNHDA and SQIVND (reference sequence). The V and J genes are TRBV19 and TRBJ1-5; the D gene is possibly TRBD1 (6 bases). The sample was cultured PBMCs, taken from culture after CMV antigen stimulation. This clonotype originated in a human donor in good health (CMV status not recorded). Some clones in this sample may be carry-over from other donors' samples. CDR3 in DNA: TGTGCCAGCCTTACAGGGAGGGATCAGCCCCAGCATTTT. This codes for CASLTGRDQPQHF.